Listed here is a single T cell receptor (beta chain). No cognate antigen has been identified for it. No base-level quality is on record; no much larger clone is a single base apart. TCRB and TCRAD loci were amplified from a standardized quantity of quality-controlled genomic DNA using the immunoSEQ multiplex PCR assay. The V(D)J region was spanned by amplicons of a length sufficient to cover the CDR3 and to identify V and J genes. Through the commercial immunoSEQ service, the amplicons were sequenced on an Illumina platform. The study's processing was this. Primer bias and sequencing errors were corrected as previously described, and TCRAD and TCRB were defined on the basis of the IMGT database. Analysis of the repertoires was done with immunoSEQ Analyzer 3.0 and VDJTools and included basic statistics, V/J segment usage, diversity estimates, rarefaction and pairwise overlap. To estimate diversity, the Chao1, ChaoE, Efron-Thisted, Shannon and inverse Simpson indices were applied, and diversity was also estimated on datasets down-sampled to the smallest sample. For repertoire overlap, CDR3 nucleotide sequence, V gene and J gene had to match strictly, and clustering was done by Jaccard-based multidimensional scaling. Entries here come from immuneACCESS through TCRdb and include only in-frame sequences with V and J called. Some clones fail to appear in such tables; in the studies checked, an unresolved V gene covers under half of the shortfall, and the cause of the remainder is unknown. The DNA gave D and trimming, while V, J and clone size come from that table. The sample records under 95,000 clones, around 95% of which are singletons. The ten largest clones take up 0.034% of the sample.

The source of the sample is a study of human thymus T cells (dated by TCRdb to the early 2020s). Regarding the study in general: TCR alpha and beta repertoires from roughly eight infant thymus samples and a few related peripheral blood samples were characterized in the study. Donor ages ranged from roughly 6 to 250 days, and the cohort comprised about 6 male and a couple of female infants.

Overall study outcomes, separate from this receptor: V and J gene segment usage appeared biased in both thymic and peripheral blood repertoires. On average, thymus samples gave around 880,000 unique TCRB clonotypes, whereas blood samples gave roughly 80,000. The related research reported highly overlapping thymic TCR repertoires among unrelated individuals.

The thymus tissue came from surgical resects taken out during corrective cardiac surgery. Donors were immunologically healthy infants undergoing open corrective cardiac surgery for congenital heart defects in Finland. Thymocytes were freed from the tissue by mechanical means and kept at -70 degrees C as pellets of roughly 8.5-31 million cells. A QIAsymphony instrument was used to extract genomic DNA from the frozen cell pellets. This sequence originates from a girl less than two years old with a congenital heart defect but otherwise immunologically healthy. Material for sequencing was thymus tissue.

The CDR3 region has the sequence CASSRTENPTF. The nucleotide sequence is given as TGTGCCAGCAGCAGGACAGAGAACCCCACCTTC. Recombination connected TRBV5-4 to TRBJ1-2; possibly the D gene is TRBD1, per 6 matching bases. The germline V gene (reference sequence) supplies CDR1 SGHNT and CDR2 YYREEE. The CDR3, from cysteine to phenylalanine, totals 11 residues. The only DNA kept is the CDR3, 33 bases in frame from the first base. The junction carries 14 bases between V and J, which are trimmed by 4 bases and 13 bases respectively.